The 28 T cell receptor beta chains below all came from one sample that was sequenced in a study of blood T cell repertoires in COVID-19. TCRdb's copy holds only in-frame clones and misses some; the assay was immunoSEQ multiplex PCR. The sample lists 250,000 or so clones; less than 95% were seen once. The source material was PBMCs or T cells enriched from blood (not recorded which). Receptor source: a man aged 40-49 years who had been exposed to COVID-19.

This clone was counted a single time. The rearrangement links TRBV30 to TRBJ2-5; D is unresolved. The ends were cut back, 2 bases at V and 2 bases at J, with 6 bases in the middle. The CDR3 covers 12 residues. Germline V gene lookup returns CDR1 GTSNPN and CDR2 SVGIG (reference sequence). The CDR3 sequence: CAWSPTQETQYF. The DNA of the CDR3 is TGTGCCTGGAGTCCGACACAAGAGACCCAGTACTTC.

The rearrangement joins TRBV12-5 to TRBJ1-2; a possible D gene is TRBD1 (6 bases). The CDR3 consists of 12 residues. Trimming left V 4 bases short and J 6 bases short, with 9 bases between. Germline V CDR1 and CDR2: LGHNT, FRNRAP. The CDR3 region has the DNA TGTGCTAGTGGTTCATACAGGGATGGCTACACCTTC. Translating gives CASGSYRDGYTF. Filled out from reference TRBV12-5 and TRBJ1-2, the complete variable domain reads DARVTQTPRHKVTEMGQEVTMRCQPILGHNTVFWYRQTMMQGLELLAYFRNRAPLDDSGMPKDRFSAEMPDATLATLKIQPSEPRDSAVYFCASGSYRDGYTFGSGTRLTVV.

The chain has TRBV27 and TRBJ1-6; D is possibly TRBD1 (6 bases). V was cut by 10 bases and J by 9 bases, with 16 bases left in between. This CDR3 comprises 13 residues. Germline-derived CDR1 and CDR2 are MNHEY and SMNVEV (reference sequence). The CDR3 loop reads CATADSRFSPLHF. The CDR3 nucleotides read TGTGCCACCGCGGACAGCCGGTTTTCACCCCTCCACTTT.

This CDR3 is CASSSAGTGQYEQYF. The CDR3, as DNA: TGCGCCAGCAGCTCCGCCGGGACAGGGCAATACGAGCAGTACTTC. V usage is TRBV5-1 and J usage is TRBJ2-7, with 9 nucleotides matching TRBD1. This CDR3 region has 15 residues. CDR1 and CDR2 from the germline V gene are SGHRS and YFSETQ. With 3 bases clipped from V and 4 bases from J, the junction kept 8 bases outside the gene matches.

V usage is TRBV7-6 and J usage is TRBJ2-1, with D maybe TRBD2 (5 bases). CDR3 length: 16 residues. Trimming stripped 0 bases from V and 5 bases from J, with 14 bases between. The germline V gene encodes CDR1 SGHVS and CDR2 FNYEAQ. This CDR3 is CASSLADPGTNNEQFF. DNA for the CDR3: TGTGCCAGCAGCTTAGCGGACCCGGGAACCAACAATGAGCAGTTCTTC.

The chain employs TRBV7-9 and TRBJ2-6; D is unresolved. V dropped 4 bases and J dropped 4 bases, with 11 bases sitting between them. CDR1 SEHNR and CDR2 FQNEAQ come from the germline V gene (reference sequence). There are 15 residues in the CDR3. The CDR3 reads CASSYPGSGANVLTF. The CDR3 nucleotides are TGTGCCAGCAGCTACCCAGGCTCCGGGGCCAACGTCCTGACTTTC.

In this sample, this clone turned up once. For the CDR3, the DNA is TGCGCCAGCAGCATCGGCGGGATCATCTACGAGCAGTACTTC. This sequence encodes CASSIGGIIYEQYF. The V and J genes are TRBV5-1 and TRBJ2-7; D possibly corresponds to TRBD2 (6 bases). Germline CDR1 reads SGHRS; CDR2 reads YFSETQ. V was cut by 4 bases and J by 3 bases, with 14 bases left in between. The CDR3 spans 14 residues.

The gene calls are TRBV3-1 (or the pseudogene TRBV3-2) and TRBJ2-7, with unresolved D. V lost 4 bases, J lost 4 bases, and 14 bases lay in between. CDR3 length equals 14 residues. The germline V gene encodes CDR1 LGHDT and CDR2 YNNKEL (reference sequence). The CDR3 nucleotides are TGTGCCAGCAGCCTCGGGTCTCGTCGTTACGAGCAGTACTTC. Translating it yields CASSLGSRRYEQYF.

The chain joins TRBV11-2 to TRBJ2-1; 8 nucleotides line up with TRBD2. Germline V gene sequence: CDR1 SGHAT, CDR2 FQNNGV. V was pared by 5 bases and J by 2 bases, with 17 bases of the junction left unmatched. The CDR3 runs to 19 residues. The chain's CDR3 is CASSKSTIGSGRPYNEQFF. The CDR3 DNA sequence: TGTGCCAGCAGCAAATCAACCATCGGCAGCGGGAGACCCTACAATGAGCAGTTCTTC.

The chain employs TRBV5-1 and TRBJ2-1; TRBD2 matches at 11 bases. V shed 4 bases, J shed 7 bases, and the junction held 4 bases outside the gene matches. From germline, CDR1 is SGHRS and CDR2 YFSETQ. This CDR3 is 14 amino acids long. The CDR3 reads CASSPLAGVNEQFF. In nucleotides, the CDR3 is TGCGCCAGCAGCCCACTAGCGGGAGTGAATGAGCAGTTCTTC.

The gene calls are TRBV4-3 and TRBJ2-2; 11 bases are shared with TRBD2. The germline V gene encodes CDR1 LGHNA and CDR2 YSLEER. The ends lost 4 bases at V and 7 bases at J; junction bases unmatched: 17. The CDR3 consists of 19 residues. The CDR3 spells CASSPGDSGRAPGDGELFF. CDR3 nucleotides: TGCGCCAGCAGCCCAGGGGATAGCGGGAGGGCCCCCGGTGACGGGGAGCTGTTTTTT.

This clone was seen a single time. The chain combines TRBV10-1 with TRBJ2-3; 7 bases line up with TRBD1. V was clipped by 6 bases and J by 4 bases; unmatched bases: 4. The CDR3 has 13 residues. The germline CDR1 and CDR2 sequences are WNHNN and SYGVQD (reference sequence). As DNA, the CDR3 is TGCGCCAGCAGCCACGACAGGGCAGATACGCAGTATTTT. It yields the protein CASSHDRADTQYF.

The chain is built from TRBV11-2 and TRBJ1-1; D is undetermined. Germline V gene lookup returns CDR1 SGHAT and CDR2 FQNNGV. The CDR3 sequence is 15 residues long. V lost 2 bases and J lost 2, with 12 bases in between. The DNA for the CDR3 is TGTGCCAGCAGCTTATTCGCAGAAGAAAACACTGAAGCTTTCTTT. Residues: CASSLFAEENTEAFF.

V and J are TRBV4-3 and TRBJ1-6; 8 bases map to TRBD1. The CDR3 loop spans 14 amino acids. Germline V lookup: CDR1 LGHNA, CDR2 YSLEER. V shed 1 base and J 9 bases; nucleotides not matched to a gene: 2. For the CDR3, the DNA is TGCGCCAGCAGCCAAGTCGACAGGGGTTCACCCCTCCACTTT. Protein sequence: CASSQVDRGSPLHF.

The V and J genes are TRBV11-3 and TRBJ2-7; possibly TRBD2 for D (5 bases). From germline, CDR1 is SGHNT and CDR2 YENEEA. CDR3 size: 15 residues. V lost 1 base to trimming and J lost 4 bases, with 14 bases between them. CDR3 nucleotides: TGTGCCAGCAGCTTAGGGTCCTTTTCGGGATACGAGCAGTACTTC. Protein product: CASSLGSFSGYEQYF.

The chain joins TRBV2 to TRBJ2-7; 7 bases align to TRBD1. Germline CDR1 SNHLY, CDR2 FYNNEI. V gave up 1 base and J gave up 7 bases; unmatched junction bases: 4. CDR3 size: 13 residues. CDR3 loop: CASSEGQGDEQYF. CDR3 bases: TGTGCCAGCAGTGAAGGGCAGGGGGATGAGCAGTACTTC. Full variable domain (remainder filled in from reference TRBV2 and TRBJ2-7): EPEVTQTPSHQVTQMGQEVILRCVPISNHLYFYWYRQILGQKVEFLVSFYNNEISEKSEIFDDQFSVERPDGSNFTLKIRSTKLEDSAMYFCASSEGQGDEQYFGPGTRLTVT.

The genes are TRBV28 and TRBJ2-7; the D gene is possibly TRBD1 (6 bases). V was shortened by 7 bases and J by 3 bases, with 16 bases between the two germline ends. The CDR3 loop spans 14 amino acids. Looked up from germline, CDR1 is MDHEN and CDR2 is SYDVKM. The CDR3 loop is CASTSGQTRYEQYF. CDR3 DNA: TGTGCCAGCACCTCCGGACAGACCCGCTACGAGCAGTACTTC.

V gene TRBV28 combines with J gene TRBJ1-4, with no clear D. From germline, CDR1 is MDHEN and CDR2 SYDVKM. Trimming removed 6 bases at V and 5 bases at J, with 4 bases between. The CDR3 totals 11 residues. This CDR3 is CASSQNEKLFF. CDR3 bases: TGTGCCAGCAGCCAGAATGAAAAACTGTTTTTT. The full variable domain, its missing parts supplied by reference TRBV28 and TRBJ1-4, is DVKVTQSSRYLVKRTGEKVFLECVQDMDHENMFWYRQDPGLGLRLIYFSYDVKMKEKGDIPEGYSVSREKKERFSLILESASTNQTSMYLCASSQNEKLFFGSGTQLSVL.

The V gene is TRBV9, the J gene TRBJ2-7; 8 bases match TRBD1. The germline CDR1 and CDR2 sequences are SGDLS and YYNGEE. Trimming cost V 3 bases and J 0 bases; bases outside gene matches: 5. The CDR3 is made up of 15 amino acids. CDR3 region: CASSGGQGSSYEQYF. CDR3 bases: TGTGCCAGCAGCGGAGGACAGGGAAGCTCCTACGAGCAGTACTTC.

V and J are TRBV12-3 or TRBV12-4 and TRBJ2-5; D uncertain. The CDR3 loop spans 13 amino acids. The V and J ends lost 6 bases and 6 bases respectively, with 14 bases between them. The CDR3 protein is CASSPRQSQTQYF. Here the CDR3 DNA reads TGTGCCAGCAGCCCGCGACAATCCCAGACCCAGTACTTC.

Here the CDR3 DNA reads TGTGCCAGCAGCTTACCAGGGATGGAGGGCTACACCTTC. Translation: CASSLPGMEGYTF. J is TRBJ1-2 and V is TRBV7-9, with D maybe TRBD1 (5 bases). Deletions cut 2 bases from V and 8 bases from J, with 12 bases between. This CDR3 region has 13 residues. From germline, CDR1 is SEHNR and CDR2 FQNEAQ (reference sequence).

This rearrangement joins TRBV5-8 to TRBJ1-6; D unresolved. Germline V gene data show CDR1 as SGHTS and CDR2 as YDEGEE. The CDR3 runs to 13 residues. V lost 2 bases, J lost 12 bases, and 12 bases lay in between. The CDR3, as DNA: TGTGCCAGCAGCTTAAATTCTGTTCGACCCCTCCACTTT. It translates to CASSLNSVRPLHF.

J is TRBJ1-2 and V is TRBV19; 8 bases fit TRBD1. This CDR3 has 16 amino acids. The V gene end was trimmed by 7 bases and the J gene end by 6 bases; junction bases not matched to a gene: 16. Germline V CDR1 and CDR2: LNHDA, SQIVND (reference sequence). CDR3 sequence: CASTPFGQGQFHGYTF. The CDR3, as DNA: TGTGCCAGTACTCCTTTTGGACAGGGCCAATTTCATGGCTACACCTTC.

The J gene is TRBJ2-1, the V gene TRBV18; 9 nucleotides agree with TRBD2. V lost 2 bases, J lost 5 bases, and 1 base stayed unmatched. The CDR3 is made up of 14 amino acids. Germline-derived CDR1 and CDR2 are KGHSH and LQKENI. In DNA, the CDR3 is TGTGCCAGCTCACCAGCGGGAGGGGACAATGAGCAGTTCTTC. Translating gives CASSPAGGDNEQFF. Using reference TRBV18 and TRBJ2-1 for the parts outside the CDR3, the full variable domain is NAGVMQNPRHLVRRRGQEARLRCSPMKGHSHVYWYRQLPEEGLKFMVYLQKENIIDESGMPKERFSAEFPKEGPSILRIQQVVRGDSAAYFCASSPAGGDNEQFFGPGTRLTVL.

The table lists this clone with a count of one. V usage is TRBV5-4 and J usage is TRBJ1-2; a weak D match, TRBD1 (5 bases). The germline CDR1 and CDR2 sequences are SGHNT and YYREEE (reference sequence). The ends were cut back, 0 bases at V and 3 bases at J, with 15 bases in the middle. This CDR3 has 16 residues. Here the CDR3 reads CASSLVLRDLDYGYTF. CDR3 in DNA: TGTGCCAGCAGCTTGGTTCTCAGGGATCTTGACTATGGCTACACCTTC.

CDR3 loop: CASSLGPNPGTQYF. The DNA of the CDR3 is TGTGCCAGCAGCTTGGGGCCGAATCCAGGTACGCAGTATTTT. The J gene is TRBJ2-3, the V gene TRBV5-6; D is undetermined. Trimming shortened V by 0 bases and J by 8 bases, and 13 bases separated the two germline ends. The CDR3 runs 14 residues. Germline loops: CDR1 SGHDT, CDR2 YYEEEE.

Comments on this clone: This sample also contains other DNA sequences that code for the same CDR3. The genes are TRBV5-1 and TRBJ2-5, with D tentatively TRBD1 (6 bases). This CDR3 is built from 13 residues. V dropped 5 bases and J dropped 1 base, with 9 bases sitting between them. The germline gives CDR1 SGHRS, CDR2 YFSETQ. The DNA for the CDR3 is TGCGCCAGCAGAGGGACAAGCCAAGAGACCCAGTACTTC. It yields the protein CASRGTSQETQYF.

About this clone itself: Other DNA sequences in the sample encode the same CDR3. This chain links TRBV28 with TRBJ1-1; tentative D call: TRBD1 (5 bases). V was clipped by 3 bases and J by 0 bases, with 8 bases between them. CDR3 length equals 14 residues. CDR1 is MDHEN and CDR2 is SYDVKM in the germline V gene. DNA of the CDR3: TGTGCCAGCAGTTTGGGGGGAATGAACACTGAAGCTTTCTTT. This gives the protein CASSLGGMNTEAFF. Drawing the rest from reference TRBV28 and TRBJ1-1, the complete variable domain is DVKVTQSSRYLVKRTGEKVFLECVQDMDHENMFWYRQDPGLGLRLIYFSYDVKMKEKGDIPEGYSVSREKKERFSLILESASTNQTSMYLCASSLGGMNTEAFFGQGTRLTVV.